Following are 31 T cell receptor beta chains from one sample sequenced in a study of regulatory T cells in long-lasting Graves disease. Time point here: newly diagnosed GD, antithyroid drugs for less than 3 months. Construction of the TCR library relied on RNA isolated from PBMCs. Sequencing libraries for TCR beta were prepared with iRepertoire HTBI primers and Arm-PCR of CDR3 regions. TCRdb itself ran the multiplex PCR reads through MiXCR, one entry per CDR3 protein. The table lists approximately 490,000 distinct CDR3 sequences, around 15% of them singletons. This sample also belongs to another study, concerning T cells in Graves' hyperthyroidism and ophthalmopathy.

The starting material was peripheral blood mononuclear cells (PBMCs), obtained at new diagnosis, from a patient treated with antithyroid drugs. The origin of the receptors is a man in his forties with Graves disease.

Here the CDR3 reads CASSFLEGSGELFF. In nucleotides, the CDR3 is TGTGCCAGCAGCTTCCTGGAGGGTTCCGGGGAGCTGTTTTTT. The chain recombines TRBV7-3 with TRBJ2-2; possible D gene TRBD2, 6 bases. The CDR3 is 14 residues long. Trimming pared 3 bases from V and 6 bases from J, leaving 11 bases between. Germline CDR1 and CDR2: SGHTA and FQGTGA.

With regard to this clonotype: This could be a read error, since a much larger clone is one nucleotide away. The rearrangement uses TRBV7-8 and TRBJ2-7; TRBD1 matches 11 bases. The J call is doubtful: the DNA matches TRBJ2-3 better. This CDR3 has 15 amino acids. CDR1 is SGHVS, CDR2 FQNEAQ, per germline. The CDR3, as DNA: TGTGCCAGCAGCCAAAGGACAGGGGGCACAGATGCGCAGTATTTT. It is translated as CASSQRTGGTDAQYF.

In the case of this clonotype: A clone one base away is much larger, so this may be a read error. The rearrangement uses TRBV28 and TRBJ2-3, with 11 bases fitting TRBD2. The J call could be wrong; TRBJ2-1 is a better fit for the DNA end. The CDR3 covers 15 residues. The germline V gene encodes CDR1 MDHEN and CDR2 SYDVKM. The CDR3 loop reads CASTLGTSGPYEQFF. Here the CDR3 DNA reads TGTGCCAGCACTTTGGGGACTAGCGGACCTTATGAGCAGTTCTTC.

V gene TRBV9 combines with J gene TRBJ2-7, with 8 bases that match TRBD2. The CDR3 length is 16 residues. Looked up from germline, CDR1 is SGDLS and CDR2 is YYNGEE. V was pared by 0 bases and J by 3 bases, with 8 bases of the junction left unmatched. Written as DNA, the CDR3 is TGTGCCAGCAGCGTAGCGGGAGGGTCCCCCCTCTACGAGCAGTACTTC. Translating gives CASSVAGGSPLYEQYF. Complete variable domain (other parts from reference TRBV9 and TRBJ2-7): DSGVTQTPKHLITATGQRVTLRCSPRSGDLSVYWYQQSLDQGLQFLIQYYNGEERAKGNILERFSAQQFPDLHSELNLSSLELGDSALYFCASSVAGGSPLYEQYFGPGTRLTVT.

The J gene is TRBJ1-4, the V gene TRBV12-3 or TRBV12-4; TRBD1 is a possible D gene (5 bases). V gave up 6 bases and J gave up 3 bases, with 11 bases separating them. This CDR3 comprises 14 residues. Written as DNA, the CDR3 is TGTGCCAGCAGGTCGTCGGGGGCTAATGAAAAACTGTTTTTT. Translated: CASRSSGANEKLFF.

This clonotype was picked up a small number of times. The chain has TRBV28 and TRBJ1-3; a weak D match, TRBD1 (5 bases). The length of the CDR3 is 15 residues. V dropped 4 bases and J dropped 4 bases, with 14 bases sitting between them. Germline V gene lookup returns CDR1 MDHEN and CDR2 SYDVKM. CDR3 residues: CASSYYPGVGNTIYF. In DNA, the CDR3 is TGTGCCAGCAGTTATTATCCGGGGGTGGGAAACACCATATATTTT.

The chain is built from TRBV6-1 and TRBJ2-7, with 13 positions matching TRBD2. Trimming removed 5 bases from V and 5 bases from J; junction bases left unmatched: 6. The CDR3 extends over 15 amino acids. Per the germline V gene, CDR1 is MNHNS and CDR2 is SASEGT. The CDR3 sequence is CASSQTSGRGNEQYF. The CDR3 DNA reads as TGTGCCAGCAGTCAAACTAGCGGGAGGGGGAACGAGCAGTACTTC.

There are many counts of this clonotype. The chain joins TRBV5-1 to TRBJ2-7; 9 bases are shared with TRBD1. V lost 2 bases to trimming and J lost 2 bases; unmatched junction nucleotides: 5. The CDR3 totals 15 residues. In germline, CDR1 is SGHRS, CDR2 YFSETQ. CDR3 nucleotide sequence: TGCGCCAGCAGCTTAACAGGGGGCACGGCCTACGAGCAGTACTTC. Its translation: CASSLTGGTAYEQYF.

This clonotype has at least ten counts. The J gene is TRBJ2-1, the V gene TRBV5-1; TRBD2 matches 11 bases. J lost 0 bases, V lost 9 bases, and 5 bases had no gene match. The CDR3 extends over 15 amino acids. Germline lookup yields CDR1 SGHRS and CDR2 YFSETQ. The CDR3 sequence: CATSGLAASYNEQFF. The CDR3 DNA follows: TGCGCCACCTCGGGACTAGCGGCCTCCTACAATGAGCAGTTCTTC.

This clonotype turned up a few times. This chain connects TRBV7-9 to TRBJ1-1; 7 bases agree with TRBD1. Looked up from germline, CDR1 is SEHNR and CDR2 is FQNEAQ (reference sequence). The J segment lost 7 bases and the V segment lost 8 bases, leaving 4 bases of the junction unmatched. This CDR3 has 11 residues. The CDR3 is CASRQGFEAFF. In DNA, the CDR3 is TGTGCCAGCCGACAGGGCTTTGAAGCTTTCTTT.

The CDR3 spells CASSISSALYATGELFF. As DNA, the CDR3 is TGCGCCAGCAGCATTAGTAGCGCACTCTACGCGACCGGGGAGCTGTTTTTT. The genes are TRBV5-1 and TRBJ2-2, with D perhaps TRBD2 (5 bases). Trimming took 4 bases from V and 5 from J, leaving 21 bases between them. Germline V gene lookup returns CDR1 SGHRS and CDR2 YFSETQ. The CDR3 has 17 amino acids.

This clonotype turned up a few times. The rearrangement links TRBV19 to TRBJ2-6, with 10 bases fitting TRBD1. The CDR3 runs 16 residues. Trimming cost V 5 bases and J 1 base; bases outside gene matches: 2. CDR1 and CDR2 from the germline V gene are LNHDA and SQIVND (reference sequence). The CDR3 bases are TGTGCCAGTAGTGACAGGGGGCGTTCTGGGGCCAACGTCCTGACTTTC. Translated, it gives CASSDRGRSGANVLTF. Full variable domain (remainder filled in from reference TRBV19 and TRBJ2-6): DGGITQSPKYLFRKEGQNVTLSCEQNLNHDAMYWYRQDPGQGLRLIYYSQIVNDFQKGDIAEGYSVSREKKESFPLTVTSAQKNPTAFYLCASSDRGRSGANVLTFGAGSRLTVL.

This clonotype has just one count. A much larger clone lies one base from this, so it may be a read error. The CDR3 region has the DNA TGTGCCAGCAGTGTGACAGGGGGCGCTGGGGCCAACGTCCTGGCTTTC. As protein: CASSVTGGAGANVLAF. The chain employs TRBV6-1 and TRBJ2-6; 10 bases match TRBD1. CDR3 size: 16 residues. Germline V CDR1 and CDR2: MNHNS, SASEGT.

The DNA for the CDR3 is TGTGCCAGCAGTTGGGGTCTAAACTATGGCTACACCTTC. Translation: CASSWGLNYGYTF. The rearrangement links TRBV6-2 or TRBV6-3 to TRBJ1-2; D remains unclear. The V end was cut by 4 bases, the J end by 2 bases, with 8 bases between. The CDR3 consists of 13 residues. Per the germline V gene, CDR1 is MNHEY and CDR2 is SVGEGT.

This clonotype has a count of ten or more. V gene TRBV11-2 combines with J gene TRBJ2-3; D is possibly TRBD1 (6 bases). The ends were cut back, 5 bases at V and 2 bases at J, with 14 bases in the middle. The CDR3 loop spans 15 amino acids. The germline V gene has CDR1 SGHAT and CDR2 FQNNGV. The CDR3 sequence is CASSPRTAFTDTQYF. The CDR3 nucleotides are TGTGCCAGCAGCCCACGGACAGCTTTCACAGATACGCAGTATTTT.

This clonotype has only a few counts. The V call is TRBV2, the J call TRBJ1-2; D remains unclear. The CDR3 contains 14 residues. Germline loops: CDR1 SNHLY, CDR2 FYNNEI. V gave up 8 bases and J gave up 5 bases, with 18 bases separating them. In DNA, the CDR3 is TGTGCCAGCGGCCGAGAACTAGGAGGGTATGGCTACACCTTC. This gives the protein CASGRELGGYGYTF.

This clonotype was recorded once. A much larger clonotype is one base distant, so this may be a read error. The genes are TRBV9 and TRBJ2-1; D not resolved. The CDR3 extends over 15 amino acids. The germline CDR1 and CDR2 sequences are SGDLS and YYNGEE. CDR3: CAGSVRAVPYNEQFF. As DNA, the CDR3 is TGTGCCGGCAGCGTTCGTGCGGTACCCTACAATGAGCAGTTCTTC.

This clonotype was seen at least ten times. The chain couples TRBV30 to TRBJ1-2; perhaps TRBD1 as D (6 bases). The V end lost 3 bases, the J end lost 2 bases, and 7 bases lay between the germline ends. Germline CDR1 is GTSNPN and CDR2 is SVGIG (reference sequence). CDR3 size: 12 residues. The CDR3 loop reads CAWRQGNYGYTF. The CDR3 DNA sequence: TGTGCCTGGAGGCAGGGGAACTATGGCTACACCTTC.

At least ten counts were recorded for this clonotype. The J gene is TRBJ2-1, the V gene TRBV27; unclear D gene. Per germline, CDR1 MNHEY and CDR2 SMNVEV (reference sequence). The CDR3 loop spans 16 amino acids. V dropped 2 bases and J dropped 8 bases, with 19 bases sitting between them. The CDR3 DNA reads TGTGCCAGCAGTTTAGGTTTAGGCTACTTAGGCCATGAGCAGTTCTTC. It codes for CASSLGLGYLGHEQFF.

The V gene is TRBV7-2, the J gene TRBJ1-6; D is perhaps TRBD1 (6 bases). V was trimmed by 3 bases and J by 8 bases, leaving 14 bases between them. The V gene's germline CDR1 is SGHTA and CDR2 FQGNSA. This CDR3 region has 15 residues. The CDR3 DNA reads TGTGCCAGCAGCTTTACAAGGGGGGAAGATTCACCCCTCCACTTT. Protein product: CASSFTRGEDSPLHF.

This clonotype has just a few counts. The rearrangement links TRBV20-1 to TRBJ2-3, with a possible D match to TRBD2 (5 bases). The J call may not be correct, given that the DNA end is closer to TRBJ2-7. Germline values: CDR1 DFQATT, CDR2 SNEGSKA (reference sequence). This CDR3 has 14 residues. This CDR3 is CSANPGIGSYEQYF. CDR3 sequence (DNA): TGCAGTGCTAACCCCGGGATAGGTTCCTACGAGCAGTACTTC.

The chain combines TRBV27 with TRBJ1-3; D remains unclear. The CDR3 length is 15 residues. Per germline, CDR1 MNHEY and CDR2 SMNVEV (reference sequence). V was trimmed by 0 bases and J by 1 base, leaving 7 bases between them. In DNA form, the CDR3 reads TGTGCCAGCAGTTTATCGCGGGATTCTGGAAACACCATATATTTT. Residues: CASSLSRDSGNTIYF.

A word on this clonotype: This may be a read error, as it is one base from a much larger clone. The J gene is TRBJ2-3, the V gene TRBV6-2 or TRBV6-3, with 8 bases lining up with TRBD2. CDR3 length: 15 residues. Germline V gene sequence: CDR1 MNHEY, CDR2 SVGEGT. CDR3 coding DNA: TGTACCAGCAGTTACTTGACTAGCGACACAGATACGCAGTATTTT. Protein sequence: CTSSYLTSDTDTQYF.

The sample holds many counts of this clonotype. The chain has TRBV3-1 and TRBJ2-1; D unresolved. CDR3 size: 12 residues. The germline CDR1 and CDR2 sequences are LGHDT and YNNKEL (reference sequence). Between the trimmed V and J ends, which lost 0 bases and 10 bases, there was a span of 7 bases. In nucleotides, the CDR3 is TGTGCCAGCAGCCAAGACCCTCGGGAGCAGTTCTTC. This gives the protein CASSQDPREQFF.

This clonotype was seen repeatedly, ten times or more. The chain links TRBV6-1 to TRBJ1-1, with D perhaps TRBD1 (6 bases). Germline CDR1 is MNHNS and CDR2 is SASEGT. CDR3 size: 14 residues. V was trimmed by 5 bases and J by 1 base, leaving 11 bases between them. DNA for the CDR3: TGTGCCAGCAGTAAGGGGGACTGGAACACTGAAGCTTTCTTT. Translation gives CASSKGDWNTEAFF.

This clonotype was recorded many times. J is TRBJ2-7 and V is TRBV28, with a weak D call TRBD2 (5 bases). The CDR3 runs to 15 residues. Trimming left V 7 bases short and J 2 bases short, with 18 bases between. The germline V gene encodes CDR1 MDHEN and CDR2 SYDVKM. This CDR3 reads CASTVGWGVTYEQYF. The CDR3 region has the DNA TGTGCCAGCACCGTAGGGTGGGGAGTGACCTACGAGCAGTACTTC.

The sample holds one count of this clonotype. An end of the junction does not agree with germline; a read error may underlie this. The rearrangement uses TRBV5-1 and TRBJ2-1; 13 nucleotides line up with TRBD2. Germline CDR1 and CDR2: SGHRS and YFSETQ. The CDR3 extends over 17 amino acids. CDR3 residues: CASSPGLAGTSYNEQFF. In DNA form, the CDR3 reads TGTGCCAGCAGCCCGGGACTAGCGGGGACATCCTACAATGAGCAGTTCTTC.

In this sample, this clonotype turned up a few times. The rearrangement joins TRBV5-6 to TRBJ2-7, with D possibly being TRBD1 (6 bases). Trimming pared 4 bases from V and 3 bases from J, leaving 20 bases between. This CDR3 has 16 amino acids. Looked up from germline, CDR1 is SGHDT and CDR2 is YYEEEE. CDR3 DNA: TGTGCCAGCAGCCCTGGACAGAAACAACGAAACTACGAGCAGTACTTC. Protein: CASSPGQKQRNYEQYF.

This clonotype was seen repeatedly, ten times or more. V and J are TRBV7-9 and TRBJ2-5; D remains ambiguous. With 3 bases removed from V and 2 bases from J, the gap between germline ends came to 7 bases. CDR3 size: 13 residues. Germline loops: CDR1 SEHNR, CDR2 FQNEAQ (reference sequence). CDR3 nucleotides: TGTGCCAGCAGCTTGTCAGAACAAGAGACCCAGTACTTC. As protein: CASSLSEQETQYF. Looking up the rest from reference TRBV7-9 and TRBJ2-5 gives the full variable domain: DTGVSQNPRHKITKRGQNVTFRCDPISEHNRLYWYRQTLGQGPEFLTYFQNEAQLEKSRLLSDRFSAERPKGSFSTLEIQRTEQGDSAMYLCASSLSEQETQYFGPGTRLLVL.

The sample holds a few counts of this clonotype. J is TRBJ2-4 and V is TRBV19, with D maybe TRBD2 (7 bases). The CDR3 has 14 amino acids. Germline lookup yields CDR1 LNHDA and CDR2 SQIVND (reference sequence). Trimming cost V 5 bases and J 9 bases, with 17 bases left between them. The DNA of the CDR3 is TGTGCCAGTAGTCCTAGACGGGGAGGGGGCATTCAGTACTTC. Protein product: CASSPRRGGGIQYF. The whole variable domain, filled in from reference TRBV19 and TRBJ2-4, reads DGGITQSPKYLFRKEGQNVTLSCEQNLNHDAMYWYRQDPGQGLRLIYYSQIVNDFQKGDIAEGYSVSREKKESFPLTVTSAQKNPTAFYLCASSPRRGGGIQYFGAGTRLSVL.

This clonotype was picked up many times. The V call is TRBV5-1, the J call TRBJ2-3, with 8 bases fitting TRBD1. Germline V gene data show CDR1 as SGHRS and CDR2 as YFSETQ. This CDR3 contains 16 residues. V was pared by 1 base and J by 4 bases, with 8 bases of the junction left unmatched. In nucleotides, the CDR3 is TGCGCCAGCAGCTTGCGGGCAGGGGGCGTTCCAGATACGCAGTATTTT. Translated: CASSLRAGGVPDTQYF.